This TCR beta chain was profiled in a study of blood T cell repertoires in COVID-19. About the research overall: Some COVID-19 samples were acute and others convalescent; all came from the United States, Italy and Spain.

Per the original data handling: Cell counts per sample came from amplifying reference gene primers. Repertoires were generated with immunoSEQ multiplex PCR, while TCRdb's copy carries only in-frame clones and drops some. V, J and clone size are taken as reported in that table, and D and trimming were inferred from the DNA itself. The sample holds hundreds of thousands of clones, around 85% seen once. This CDR3 spans 13 amino acids. After removal of 0 bases from V and 4 bases from J, the junction contained 0 bases not matched to a gene. Germline CDR1 is SGHRS and CDR2 is YFSETQ. The sequencing sample was made of peripheral blood. The TCR sequence derives from a human donor in a cohort sampled during active COVID-19. The rearrangement joins TRBV5-1 to TRBJ2-5; 7 nucleotides agree with TRBD1. CDR3 coding DNA: TGCGCCAGCAGCTTGGAGGGGGCAGAGACCCAGTACTTC. It translates to CASSLEGAETQYF.